The source of this T cell receptor beta chain is a study of PD-1 blockade in classical Hodgkin lymphoma. Looking at the study overall: Patients were administered nivolumab (3 mg/kg intravenously) every 2 weeks.

The time point: cycle 4 day 1 (C4D1), after 6 weeks of nivolumab. Every single patient, without exception, relapsed after autologous stem cell transplantation, and brentuximab vedotin exposure varied. Complete response, partial response or progressive disease made up the best responses. There are 17 residues in the CDR3. V lost 6 bases, J lost 4 bases, and 22 bases lay in between. CDR1 and CDR2 (germline): SGHTA, FQGTGA. Study-wide findings and caveats: Patients who responded completely had about the same baseline diversity as newly diagnosed patients. CD4+ TCR diversity, unlike CD8+, rose significantly by C4D1.

Assay used: immunoSEQ multiplex PCR; TCRdb lists only in-frame clones, some missing. The repertoire holds tens of thousands of clones, with over 70% as singletons. Regarding this clone: Its target is not known.

The chain is built from TRBV7-3 and TRBJ1-3; D may be TRBD1 (6 bases). This clonotype was obtained from a human donor with classical Hodgkin lymphoma. Specimen: peripheral blood mononuclear cells (PBMCs), collected before the fourth cycle of nivolumab. The CDR3 DNA sequence: TGTGCCAGCAGACCCCCCTCGGCAGGGGCGAGGGGAAACACCATATATTTT. It codes for CASRPPSAGARGNTIYF. Together with reference TRBV7-3 and TRBJ1-3, the CDR3 gives the full variable domain: GAGVSQTPSNKVTEKGKYVELRCDPISGHTALYWYRQSLGQGPEFLIYFQGTGAADDSGLPNDRFFAVRPEGSVSTLKIQRTERGDSAVYLCASRPPSAGARGNTIYFGEGSWLTVV.